This T cell receptor beta chain is from a study of patients and donors after allogeneic stem cell transplantation. Via MiXCR, TCRdb re-called the RT-PCR reads, giving one row per CDR3 protein. Of 98,000 or so distinct CDR3 sequences in the sample, approximately 35% are singletons; the top ten hold roughly 27%. This CDR3 comprises 12 residues. V was clipped by 3 bases and J by 7 bases, with 7 bases between them. CDR1 is LNHDA, CDR2 SQIVND, per germline (reference sequence). This clonotype turned up a few times. Sequencing was done on a sample of blood, either unsorted or a sorted T cell fraction (not recorded which). This chain connects TRBV19 to TRBJ1-5; D unresolved. This receptor was obtained from a human donor who was either an allogeneic HSCT recipient or a stem cell or donor lymphocyte infusion donor (not recorded which). It is not recorded whose cells these are; they may come from a transplant donor. In nucleotides, the CDR3 is TGTGCCAGTAGTATGGTTCGGCAGCCCCAGCATTTT. Translation: CASSMVRQPQHF.